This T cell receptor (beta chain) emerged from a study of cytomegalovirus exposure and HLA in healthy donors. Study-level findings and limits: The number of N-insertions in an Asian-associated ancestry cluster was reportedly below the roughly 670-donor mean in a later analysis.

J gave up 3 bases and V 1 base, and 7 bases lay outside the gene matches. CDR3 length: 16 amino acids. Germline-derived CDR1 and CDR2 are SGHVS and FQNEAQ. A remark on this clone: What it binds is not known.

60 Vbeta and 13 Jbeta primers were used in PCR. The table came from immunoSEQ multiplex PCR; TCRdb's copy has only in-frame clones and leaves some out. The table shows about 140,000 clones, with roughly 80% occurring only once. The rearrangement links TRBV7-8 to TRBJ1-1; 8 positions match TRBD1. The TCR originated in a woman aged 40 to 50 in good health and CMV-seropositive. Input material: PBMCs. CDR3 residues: CASSLVQGQAYTEAFF. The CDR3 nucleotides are TGTGCCAGCAGCTTAGTTCAGGGACAGGCGTACACTGAAGCTTTCTTT.